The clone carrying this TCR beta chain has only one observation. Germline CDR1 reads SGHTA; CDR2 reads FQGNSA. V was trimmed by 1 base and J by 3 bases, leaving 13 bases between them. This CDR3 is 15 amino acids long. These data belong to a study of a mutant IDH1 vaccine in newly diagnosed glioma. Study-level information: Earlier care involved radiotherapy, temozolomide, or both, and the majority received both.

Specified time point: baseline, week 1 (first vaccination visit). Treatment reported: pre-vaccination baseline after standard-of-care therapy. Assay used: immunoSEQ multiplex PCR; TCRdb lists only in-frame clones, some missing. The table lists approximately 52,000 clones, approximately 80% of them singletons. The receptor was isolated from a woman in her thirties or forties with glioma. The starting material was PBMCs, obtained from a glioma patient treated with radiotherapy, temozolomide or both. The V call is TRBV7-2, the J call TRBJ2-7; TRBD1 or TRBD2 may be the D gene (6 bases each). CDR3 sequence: CASSLEGGGDYEQYF. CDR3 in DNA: TGTGCCAGCAGCTTAGAGGGGGGTGGAGACTACGAGCAGTACTTC.